This T cell receptor beta chain was sequenced in a study of T cells in Graves' hyperthyroidism and ophthalmopathy. Findings of the study overall: A median around 6.8 months before onset, the model predicted ophthalmopathy.

Concerning this clonotype: The antigen remains undetermined. One end of the junction is discordant with germline, which a read error may explain.

Fresh peripheral blood, 10 ml, yielded the PBMCs. RNA transcripts gave rise to amplified TCR beta CDR3 regions. The HTBI primer set drove a first-round RT-PCR of the TCR CDR3. TCRdb independently ran MiXCR on the multiplex PCR reads; one entry per CDR3 protein. Of about 840,000 distinct CDR3 sequences listed, about two fifths are singletons. This CDR3 region has 12 residues. Looked up from germline, CDR1 is MNHEY and CDR2 is SVGEGT. The sample was blood. This TCR was recovered from a man younger than 30 with Graves' hyperthyroidism. The chain joins TRBV6-2 or TRBV6-3 to TRBJ1-1, with a tentative D call TRBD1 (5 bases). The CDR3 region is CASGPGNTEVFF. CDR3 DNA sequence: TGTGCCAGCGGACCAGGGAACACTGAAGTTTTCTTT.